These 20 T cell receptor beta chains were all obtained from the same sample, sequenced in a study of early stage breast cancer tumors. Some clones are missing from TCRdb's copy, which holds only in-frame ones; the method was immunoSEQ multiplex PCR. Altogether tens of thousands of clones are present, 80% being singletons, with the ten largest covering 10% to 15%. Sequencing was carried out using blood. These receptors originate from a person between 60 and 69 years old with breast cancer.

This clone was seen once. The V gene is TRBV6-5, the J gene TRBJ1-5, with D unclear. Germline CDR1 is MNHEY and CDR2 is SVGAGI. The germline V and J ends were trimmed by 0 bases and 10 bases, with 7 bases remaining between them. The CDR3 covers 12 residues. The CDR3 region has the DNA TGTGCCAGCAGTTACTCTCCCGGTCCCCAGCATTTT. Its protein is CASSYSPGPQHF.

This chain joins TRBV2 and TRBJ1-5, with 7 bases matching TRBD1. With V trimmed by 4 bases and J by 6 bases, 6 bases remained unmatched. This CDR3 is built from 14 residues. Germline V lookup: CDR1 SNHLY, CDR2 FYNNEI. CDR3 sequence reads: CASSARQGAQPQHF. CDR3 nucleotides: TGTGCCAGCAGTGCACGACAGGGCGCTCAGCCCCAGCATTTT.

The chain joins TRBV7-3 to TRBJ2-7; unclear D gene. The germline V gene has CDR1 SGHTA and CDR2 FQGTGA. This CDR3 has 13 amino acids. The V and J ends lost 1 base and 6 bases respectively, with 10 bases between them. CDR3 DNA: TGTGCCAGCAGCTTAATGGCGGAGTCCGAGCAGTACTTC. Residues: CASSLMAESEQYF.

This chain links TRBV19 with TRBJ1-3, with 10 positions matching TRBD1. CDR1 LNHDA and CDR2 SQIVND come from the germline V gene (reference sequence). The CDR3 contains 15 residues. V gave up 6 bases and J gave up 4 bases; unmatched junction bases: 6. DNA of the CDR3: TGTGCCAGTAGGAAGACAGGGGGCTCAGGAAACACCATATATTTT. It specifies CASRKTGGSGNTIYF.

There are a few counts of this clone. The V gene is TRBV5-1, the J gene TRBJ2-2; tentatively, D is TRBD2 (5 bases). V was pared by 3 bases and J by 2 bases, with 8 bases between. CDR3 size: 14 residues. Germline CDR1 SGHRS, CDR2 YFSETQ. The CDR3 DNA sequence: TGCGCCAGCAGCTCCCTAGCCAACACCGGGGAGCTGTTTTTT. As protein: CASSSLANTGELFF.

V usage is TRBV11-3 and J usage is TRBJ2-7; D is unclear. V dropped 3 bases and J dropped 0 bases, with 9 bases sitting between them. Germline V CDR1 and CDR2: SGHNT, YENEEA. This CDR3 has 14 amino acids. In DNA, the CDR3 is TGTGCCAGCAGCTTCTCAGTACGCTCCTACGAGCAGTACTTC. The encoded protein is CASSFSVRSYEQYF. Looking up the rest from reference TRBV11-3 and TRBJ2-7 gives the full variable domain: EAGVVQSPRYKIIEKKQPVAFWCNPISGHNTLYWYLQNLGQGPELLIRYENEEAVDDSQLPKDRFSAERLKGVDSTLKIQPAELGDSAVYLCASSFSVRSYEQYFGPGTRLTVT.

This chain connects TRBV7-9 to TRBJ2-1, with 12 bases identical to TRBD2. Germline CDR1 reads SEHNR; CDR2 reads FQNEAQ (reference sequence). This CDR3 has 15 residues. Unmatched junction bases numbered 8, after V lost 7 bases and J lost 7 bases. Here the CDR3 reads CASTNLAGGPNEQFF. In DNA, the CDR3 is TGTGCCAGCACCAATCTAGCGGGAGGGCCGAATGAGCAGTTCTTC.

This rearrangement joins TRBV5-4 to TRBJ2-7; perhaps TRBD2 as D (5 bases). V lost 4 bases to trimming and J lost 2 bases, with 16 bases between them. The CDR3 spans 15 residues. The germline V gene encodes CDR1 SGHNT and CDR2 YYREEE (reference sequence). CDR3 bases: TGTGCCAGCAGCACCAAAGCGGCACTCCCCTACGAGCAGTACTTC. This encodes CASSTKAALPYEQYF.

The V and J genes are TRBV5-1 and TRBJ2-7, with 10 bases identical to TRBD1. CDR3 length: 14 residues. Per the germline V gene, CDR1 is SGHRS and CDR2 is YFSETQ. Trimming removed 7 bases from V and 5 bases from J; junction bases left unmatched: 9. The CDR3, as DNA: TGCGCCAGCCGCCCCGGGACAGGGGATCACGAGCAGTACTTC. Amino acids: CASRPGTGDHEQYF.

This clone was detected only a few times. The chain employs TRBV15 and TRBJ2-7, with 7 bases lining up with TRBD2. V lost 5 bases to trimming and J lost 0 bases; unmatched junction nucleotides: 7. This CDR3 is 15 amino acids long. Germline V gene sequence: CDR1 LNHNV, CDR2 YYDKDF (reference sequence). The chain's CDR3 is CATSHGAGVSYEQYF. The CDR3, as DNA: TGTGCCACCAGCCATGGGGCGGGGGTCTCCTACGAGCAGTACTTC.

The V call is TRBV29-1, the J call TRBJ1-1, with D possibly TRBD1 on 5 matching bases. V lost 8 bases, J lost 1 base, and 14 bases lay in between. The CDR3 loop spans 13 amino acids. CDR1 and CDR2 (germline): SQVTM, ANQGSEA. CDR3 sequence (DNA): TGCAGCACATATGGGGGGGAGAACACTGAAGCTTTCTTT. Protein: CSTYGGENTEAFF.

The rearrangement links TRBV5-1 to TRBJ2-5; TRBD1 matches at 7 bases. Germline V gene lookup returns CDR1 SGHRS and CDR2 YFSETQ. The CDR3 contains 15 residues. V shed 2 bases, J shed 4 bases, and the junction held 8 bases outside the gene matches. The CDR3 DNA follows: TGCGCCAGCAGCTTATGGACAGGTGGTGGAGAGACCCAGTACTTC. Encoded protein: CASSLWTGGGETQYF.

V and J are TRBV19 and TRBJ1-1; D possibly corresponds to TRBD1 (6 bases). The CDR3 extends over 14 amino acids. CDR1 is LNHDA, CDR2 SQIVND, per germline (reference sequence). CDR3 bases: TGTGCGATCCGGGACAACAGACCGAACACTGAAGCTTTCTTT. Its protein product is CAIRDNRPNTEAFF.

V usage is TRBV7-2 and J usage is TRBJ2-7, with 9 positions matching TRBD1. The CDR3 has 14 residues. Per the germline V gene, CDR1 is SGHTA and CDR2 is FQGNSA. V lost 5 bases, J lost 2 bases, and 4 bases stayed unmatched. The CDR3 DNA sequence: TGTGCCAGCAGCCGGACAGGGGACACCTACGAGCAGTACTTC. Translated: CASSRTGDTYEQYF.

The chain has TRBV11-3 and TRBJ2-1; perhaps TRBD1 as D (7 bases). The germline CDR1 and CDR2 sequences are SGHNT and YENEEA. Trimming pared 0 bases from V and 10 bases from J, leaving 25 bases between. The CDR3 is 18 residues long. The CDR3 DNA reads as TGTGCCAGCAGCTTAGATCAGGGGGGTAGCAGCGTCTTAAACGAGCAGTTCTTC. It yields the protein CASSLDQGGSSVLNEQFF.

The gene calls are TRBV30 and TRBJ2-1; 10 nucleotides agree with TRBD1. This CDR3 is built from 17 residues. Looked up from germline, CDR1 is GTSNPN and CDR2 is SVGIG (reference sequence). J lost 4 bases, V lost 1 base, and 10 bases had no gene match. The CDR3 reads CAWSGSRDRGIYNEQFF. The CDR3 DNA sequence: TGTGCCTGGAGTGGATCGCGGGACAGGGGAATATACAATGAGCAGTTCTTC.

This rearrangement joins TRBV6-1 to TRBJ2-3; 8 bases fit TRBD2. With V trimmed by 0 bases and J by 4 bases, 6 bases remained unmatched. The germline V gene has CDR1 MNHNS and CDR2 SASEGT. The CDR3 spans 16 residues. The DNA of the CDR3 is TGTGCCAGCAGTGAAGCGCGGGGGGCGCCGGCAGATACGCAGTATTTT. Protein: CASSEARGAPADTQYF.

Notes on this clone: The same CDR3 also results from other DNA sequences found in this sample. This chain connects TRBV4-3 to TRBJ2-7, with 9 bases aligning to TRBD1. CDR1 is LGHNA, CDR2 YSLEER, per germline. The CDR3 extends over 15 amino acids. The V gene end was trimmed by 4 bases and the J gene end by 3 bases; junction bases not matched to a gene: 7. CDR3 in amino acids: CASSPTQGAYYEQYF. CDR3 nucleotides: TGCGCCAGCAGCCCCACACAGGGGGCCTACTACGAGCAGTACTTC.

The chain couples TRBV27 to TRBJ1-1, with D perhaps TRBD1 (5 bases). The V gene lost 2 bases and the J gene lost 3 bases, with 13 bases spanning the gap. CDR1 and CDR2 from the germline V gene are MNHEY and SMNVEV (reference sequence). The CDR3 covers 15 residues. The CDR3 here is CASSLIRVGDTEAFF. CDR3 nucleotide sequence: TGTGCCAGCAGTTTAATCAGGGTTGGGGACACTGAAGCTTTCTTT.

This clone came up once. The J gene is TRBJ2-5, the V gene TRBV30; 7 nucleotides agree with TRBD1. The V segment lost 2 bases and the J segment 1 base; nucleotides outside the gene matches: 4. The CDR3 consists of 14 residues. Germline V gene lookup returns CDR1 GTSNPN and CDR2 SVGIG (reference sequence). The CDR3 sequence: CAWSYRTGQETQYF. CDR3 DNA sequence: TGTGCCTGGAGTTATAGGACAGGCCAAGAGACCCAGTACTTC.